The rows below give T cell receptor beta chains drawn from one sample of a study of cytomegalovirus exposure and HLA in healthy donors. The repertoire was sequenced with immunoSEQ multiplex PCR; TCRdb's copy has only in-frame clones and lacks some. The repertoire consists of about 74,000 clones, with over 85% occurring once and the leading ten covering roughly 1.4%. The sequenced sample was PBMCs. The receptors come from a man between 18 and 35 years old in good health and CMV-seropositive. CDR3s include the opening cysteine and the closing phenylalanine or tryptophan. Fields, in order: CDR3 length, clone size, V gene, J gene, D gene, CDR3 protein, CDR3 DNA. D genes are given only for firm matches. The listing skips clone size in some rows; elsewhere it reads once, few, many or a size class.

CDR3 length: 16
clone size: -
V gene: TRBV5-1
J gene: TRBJ1-1
D gene: TRBD1
CDR3 protein: CASSLQGDRANTEAFF
CDR3 DNA: TGCGCCAGCAGCTTGCAGGGGGACAGGGCGAACACTGAAGCTTTCTTT

CDR3 length: 15
clone size: -
V gene: TRBV5-6
J gene: TRBJ2-1
D gene: -
CDR3 protein: CASSSPAGSYNEQFF
CDR3 DNA: TGTGCCAGCAGCTCCCCAGCAGGGTCATACAATGAGCAGTTCTTC

CDR3 length: 16
clone size: -
V gene: TRBV18
J gene: TRBJ2-1
D gene: TRBD1
CDR3 protein: CASSPAGQGGVGEQFF
CDR3 DNA: TGTGCCAGCTCACCAGCAGGACAGGGTGGCGTAGGTGAGCAGTTCTTC

CDR3 length: 16
clone size: -
V gene: TRBV4-1
J gene: TRBJ2-7
D gene: TRBD2
CDR3 protein: CASSKEGLAGDYEQYF
CDR3 DNA: TGCGCCAGCAGCAAGGAGGGACTAGCGGGGGATTACGAGCAGTACTTC

CDR3 length: 13
clone size: -
V gene: TRBV2
J gene: TRBJ1-2
D gene: -
CDR3 protein: CASSESEHYGYTF
CDR3 DNA: TGTGCCAGCAGTGAATCAGAACACTATGGCTACACCTTC

CDR3 length: 15
clone size: -
V gene: TRBV7-2
J gene: TRBJ2-1
D gene: TRBD2
CDR3 protein: CASSFLGTSANEQFF
CDR3 DNA: TGTGCCAGCAGCTTCCTCGGGACTAGCGCTAATGAGCAGTTCTTC

CDR3 length: 13
clone size: -
V gene: TRBV6-1
J gene: TRBJ1-2
D gene: -
CDR3 protein: CATGPGLRYGYTF
CDR3 DNA: TGTGCCACAGGTCCAGGGTTACGTTATGGCTACACCTTC

CDR3 length: 14
clone size: -
V gene: TRBV7-7
J gene: TRBJ2-7
D gene: TRBD2
CDR3 protein: CASSLGRESYEQYF
CDR3 DNA: TGTGCTAGCAGCTTAGGGAGGGAATCCTACGAGCAGTACTTC

CDR3 length: 15
clone size: -
V gene: TRBV6-1
J gene: TRBJ2-7
D gene: TRBD1
CDR3 protein: CASSQRGGHPYEQYF
CDR3 DNA: TGTGCCAGCAGCCAGCGAGGGGGCCACCCCTACGAGCAGTACTTC

CDR3 length: 12
clone size: -
V gene: TRBV2
J gene: TRBJ2-7
D gene: -
CDR3 protein: CASRGQGYEQYF
CDR3 DNA: TGTGCCAGCAGGGGGCAGGGTTACGAGCAGTACTTC

CDR3 length: 11
clone size: -
V gene: TRBV6-1
J gene: TRBJ2-1
D gene: -
CDR3 protein: CASSERTAQFF
CDR3 DNA: TGTGCCAGCAGCGAAAGGACAGCACAGTTCTTC

CDR3 length: 14
clone size: -
V gene: TRBV5-6
J gene: TRBJ2-1
D gene: TRBD2
CDR3 protein: CASSGDPGGSEQFF
CDR3 DNA: TGTGCCAGCAGCGGGGATCCGGGGGGGAGCGAGCAGTTCTTC

CDR3 length: 15
clone size: -
V gene: TRBV18
J gene: TRBJ2-1
D gene: TRBD2
CDR3 protein: CASSATSGANNEQFF
CDR3 DNA: TGTGCCAGCTCAGCTACTAGCGGGGCAAACAATGAGCAGTTCTTC

CDR3 length: 16
clone size: -
V gene: TRBV7-2
J gene: TRBJ2-2
D gene: -
CDR3 protein: CASSTYLGANTGELFF
CDR3 DNA: TGTGCCAGCAGCACGTACCTAGGTGCGAACACCGGGGAGCTGTTTTTT

CDR3 length: 13
clone size: -
V gene: TRBV19
J gene: TRBJ2-7
D gene: TRBD2
CDR3 protein: CASTPSGSYEQYF
CDR3 DNA: TGTGCCAGTACCCCTAGCGGGAGTTACGAGCAGTACTTC

CDR3 length: 17
clone size: -
V gene: TRBV27
J gene: TRBJ2-1
D gene: -
CDR3 protein: CASSLSGGPIPYNEQFF
CDR3 DNA: TGTGCCAGCAGTTTATCTGGAGGACCGATCCCATACAATGAGCAGTTCTTC

CDR3 length: 14
clone size: -
V gene: TRBV7-6
J gene: TRBJ1-4
D gene: -
CDR3 protein: CASSPIGGREKLFF
CDR3 DNA: TGTGCCAGCAGCCCGATAGGGGGAAGAGAAAAACTGTTTTTT

CDR3 length: 16
clone size: -
V gene: TRBV19
J gene: TRBJ2-1
D gene: TRBD2
CDR3 protein: CASSVSGRGSYNEQFF
CDR3 DNA: TGTGCCAGTAGTGTTAGCGGGAGGGGGTCCTACAATGAGCAGTTCTTC

CDR3 length: 14
clone size: -
V gene: TRBV5-5
J gene: TRBJ2-7
D gene: TRBD1
CDR3 protein: CASSLRDRGYEQYF
CDR3 DNA: TGTGCCAGCAGCCTCAGGGACAGGGGGTACGAGCAGTACTTC

CDR3 length: 12
clone size: -
V gene: TRBV27
J gene: TRBJ2-1
D gene: -
CDR3 protein: CATTGIGNEQFF
CDR3 DNA: TGTGCCACCACCGGGATAGGCAATGAGCAGTTCTTC

CDR3 length: 17
clone size: -
V gene: TRBV5-3
J gene: TRBJ2-5
D gene: TRBD2
CDR3 protein: CARSLGREERYQETQYF
CDR3 DNA: TGTGCCAGAAGCTTGGGGCGGGAGGAAAGGTACCAAGAGACCCAGTACTTC

CDR3 length: 13
clone size: -
V gene: TRBV10-1
J gene: TRBJ2-3
D gene: TRBD2
CDR3 protein: CASGPGLTSGQYF
CDR3 DNA: TGCGCCAGCGGGCCGGGACTAACGTCTGGGCAGTATTTT

CDR3 length: 15
clone size: -
V gene: TRBV27
J gene: TRBJ2-1
D gene: -
CDR3 protein: CASSHIQGGRGEQFF
CDR3 DNA: TGTGCCAGCAGTCATATTCAGGGGGGACGTGGTGAGCAGTTCTTC

CDR3 length: 17
clone size: -
V gene: TRBV21-1
J gene: TRBJ2-1
D gene: -
CDR3 protein: CASSKAPPRPLLFEQFF
CDR3 DNA: TGTGCCAGCAGCAAAGCCCCCCCCAGGCCCCTTTTATTTGAGCAGTTCTTC

CDR3 length: 11
clone size: -
V gene: TRBV11-3
J gene: TRBJ2-1
D gene: -
CDR3 protein: CASGGSNEQFF
CDR3 DNA: TGTGCCAGCGGGGGCAGCAATGAGCAGTTCTTC

CDR3 length: 15
clone size: -
V gene: TRBV19
J gene: TRBJ2-3
D gene: TRBD2
CDR3 protein: CASQILAGGTDTQYF
CDR3 DNA: TGTGCCAGTCAGATACTAGCGGGAGGGACAGATACGCAGTATTTT

CDR3 length: 13
clone size: -
V gene: TRBV28
J gene: TRBJ2-3
D gene: -
CDR3 protein: CASSFEGADTQYF
CDR3 DNA: TGTGCCAGCAGTTTCGAAGGGGCAGATACGCAGTATTTT

CDR3 length: 15
clone size: many
V gene: TRBV6-5
J gene: TRBJ2-1
D gene: TRBD2
CDR3 protein: CASSYSSGSYNEQFF
CDR3 DNA: TGTGCCAGCAGTTACTCTAGCGGGAGCTACAATGAGCAGTTCTTC

CDR3 length: 14
clone size: -
V gene: TRBV25-1
J gene: TRBJ1-4
D gene: TRBD1
CDR3 protein: CASRNDRGGEKLFF
CDR3 DNA: TGTGCCAGCAGGAATGACAGGGGAGGGGAAAAACTGTTTTTT

CDR3 length: 15
clone size: -
V gene: TRBV27
J gene: TRBJ2-3
D gene: -
CDR3 protein: CASSPLARYTDTQYF
CDR3 DNA: TGTGCCAGCAGTCCGCTCGCGAGATACACAGATACGCAGTATTTT

CDR3 length: 14
clone size: -
V gene: TRBV6-1
J gene: TRBJ1-1
D gene: TRBD1
CDR3 protein: CASSSEGALPEAFF
CDR3 DNA: TGTGCCAGCAGTTCAGAGGGGGCTCTCCCTGAAGCTTTCTTT

CDR3 length: 11
clone size: -
V gene: TRBV28
J gene: TRBJ1-5
D gene: -
CDR3 protein: CASGENQPQHF
CDR3 DNA: TGTGCCAGCGGAGAGAATCAGCCCCAGCATTTT

CDR3 length: 19
clone size: few
V gene: TRBV9
J gene: TRBJ2-1
D gene: TRBD1
CDR3 protein: CASSVAGAEGALTYNEQFF
CDR3 DNA: TGTGCCAGCAGCGTAGCCGGAGCCGAGGGGGCTCTCACCTACAATGAGCAGTTCTTC

CDR3 length: 15
clone size: -
V gene: TRBV11-3
J gene: TRBJ2-3
D gene: TRBD1
CDR3 protein: CASSSGTGLLNTQYF
CDR3 DNA: TGTGCCAGCAGCTCCGGGACAGGGCTTCTCAATACGCAGTATTTT

CDR3 length: 14
clone size: -
V gene: TRBV19
J gene: TRBJ1-1
D gene: TRBD1
CDR3 protein: CASSIGQGNTEAFF
CDR3 DNA: TGTGCCAGTAGTATAGGACAGGGCAACACTGAAGCTTTCTTT

CDR3 length: 15
clone size: -
V gene: TRBV6-1
J gene: TRBJ2-1
D gene: TRBD2
CDR3 protein: CASPEREGPYNEQFF
CDR3 DNA: TGTGCCAGTCCTGAGCGGGAGGGCCCCTACAATGAGCAGTTCTTC

CDR3 length: 13
clone size: -
V gene: TRBV6-1
J gene: TRBJ1-1
D gene: -
CDR3 protein: CASSEAAVAEAFF
CDR3 DNA: TGTGCCAGCAGTGAAGCGGCGGTGGCCGAAGCTTTCTTT

CDR3 length: 15
clone size: -
V gene: TRBV18
J gene: TRBJ1-5
D gene: -
CDR3 protein: CASSPVAGEGQPQHF
CDR3 DNA: TGTGCCAGCTCACCAGTTGCGGGGGAGGGTCAGCCCCAGCATTTT

CDR3 length: 14
clone size: once
V gene: TRBV5-4
J gene: TRBJ1-1
D gene: -
CDR3 protein: CASSFGGTSTEAFF
CDR3 DNA: TGTGCCAGCAGCTTTGGGGGGACGAGCACTGAAGCTTTCTTT

CDR3 length: 13
clone size: many
V gene: TRBV7-2
J gene: TRBJ2-7
D gene: TRBD2
CDR3 protein: CASNPSGRYEQYF
CDR3 DNA: TGTGCCAGCAACCCAAGCGGGAGATACGAGCAGTACTTC

CDR3 length: 15
clone size: -
V gene: TRBV6-6
J gene: TRBJ2-7
D gene: TRBD2
CDR3 protein: CASSYSTSGSYEQYF
CDR3 DNA: TGTGCCAGCAGTTACTCGACTAGCGGCTCCTACGAGCAGTACTTC